This T cell receptor beta chain stems from a study of T-cell reconstitution after alpha-beta-depleted transplantation in children. As for this clonotype: Its target is unknown.

Findings of the study overall: Surviving recipient T cells and intrathymic progenitors accounted for some patients' high TCRbeta diversity at day 60. Most T-cell counts and diversity one year after the transplant came from T cells that were newly produced.

The library targeted TCRbeta and was prepared with unique molecular identifiers. TCRdb re-derived calls from the PCR reads in MiXCR, one entry per CDR3 protein. Among about 220,000 distinct CDR3 sequences listed, 17% were seen once. The CDR3 length is 13 residues. Germline CDR1 and CDR2: SQVTM and ANQGSEA. V was pared by 2 bases and J by 4 bases, with 11 bases between. This receptor was identified in a male patient between 2 and 15 years old who had a stem cell transplant for acute lymphoblastic leukemia, so the T cells may come from the graft donor. Sequencing was performed on PBMCs, mostly from graft donor cells, taken 360 days after TCRalphabeta/CD19-depleted stem cell transplant. The V call is TRBV29-1, the J call TRBJ1-1; no clear D. Here the CDR3 DNA reads TGCAGCGTTGAATTATGGTCGGGCACTGAAGCTTTCTTT. Translated, it gives CSVELWSGTEAFF.